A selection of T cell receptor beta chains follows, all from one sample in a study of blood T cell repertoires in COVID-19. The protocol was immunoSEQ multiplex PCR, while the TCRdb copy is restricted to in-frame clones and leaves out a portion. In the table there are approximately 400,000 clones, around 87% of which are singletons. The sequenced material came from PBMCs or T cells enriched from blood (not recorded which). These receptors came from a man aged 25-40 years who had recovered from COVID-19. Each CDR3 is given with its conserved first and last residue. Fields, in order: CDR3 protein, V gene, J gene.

cdr3_aa: CASSLLQGGGYEQYF
v_call: TRBV3-1/TRBV3-2
j_call: TRBJ2-7

cdr3_aa: CASSLAGVSVDTQYF
v_call: TRBV3-1/TRBV3-2
j_call: TRBJ2-3

cdr3_aa: CSARDPQGYTF
v_call: TRBV20-1
j_call: TRBJ1-2

cdr3_aa: CASSPTGFMNTEAFF
v_call: TRBV5-1
j_call: TRBJ1-1

cdr3_aa: CSASLGQGVTEAFF
v_call: TRBV20-1
j_call: TRBJ1-1

cdr3_aa: CASSFFRGPTGELFF
v_call: TRBV11-2
j_call: TRBJ2-2

cdr3_aa: CASSSDRPEAFF
v_call: TRBV19
j_call: TRBJ1-1

cdr3_aa: CASSSRGDGAYGYTF
v_call: TRBV19
j_call: TRBJ1-2

cdr3_aa: CATTGGRAQYF
v_call: TRBV2
j_call: TRBJ2-5

cdr3_aa: CASSGTGVNTGELFF
v_call: TRBV7-2
j_call: TRBJ2-2

cdr3_aa: CASRVGTYTGELFF
v_call: TRBV2
j_call: TRBJ2-2

cdr3_aa: CAISESGQGFSPLHF
v_call: TRBV10-3
j_call: TRBJ1-6

cdr3_aa: CASSPRGAGTGHYEQYF
v_call: TRBV4-1
j_call: TRBJ2-7

cdr3_aa: CATSDSLGEGSNTEAFF
v_call: TRBV24-1
j_call: TRBJ1-1

cdr3_aa: CASSPQEFEGSGYTF
v_call: TRBV4-2
j_call: TRBJ1-2

cdr3_aa: CASSPVVLAGRTNTEAFF
v_call: TRBV18
j_call: TRBJ1-1

cdr3_aa: CASSLFLAQTNSPLHF
v_call: TRBV7-9
j_call: TRBJ1-6

cdr3_aa: CAISASLYEQYF
v_call: TRBV10-3
j_call: TRBJ2-7

cdr3_aa: CASSFRDSPTGELFF
v_call: TRBV3-1/TRBV3-2
j_call: TRBJ2-2

cdr3_aa: CASSINGGFGETQYF
v_call: TRBV5-1
j_call: TRBJ2-5

cdr3_aa: CASSDPSRGRTYGYTF
v_call: TRBV25-1
j_call: TRBJ1-2

cdr3_aa: CASTGPGYTF
v_call: TRBV2
j_call: TRBJ1-2

cdr3_aa: CASSREGQTYEQYF
v_call: TRBV5-1
j_call: TRBJ2-7

cdr3_aa: CASSYTPGGLGSTDTQYF
v_call: TRBV11-2
j_call: TRBJ2-3

cdr3_aa: CASSLTDRGLAYGYTF
v_call: TRBV18
j_call: TRBJ1-2

cdr3_aa: CASSWGDRSSYEQYF
v_call: TRBV5-1
j_call: TRBJ2-7

cdr3_aa: CASRRTGDGEKLFF
v_call: TRBV7-9
j_call: TRBJ1-4

cdr3_aa: CASSSLLETQYF
v_call: TRBV12-3/TRBV12-4
j_call: TRBJ2-5

cdr3_aa: CASSLAWQTGELFF
v_call: TRBV7-6
j_call: TRBJ2-2

cdr3_aa: CASTDRQGSYEQYF
v_call: TRBV6-6
j_call: TRBJ2-7

cdr3_aa: CSASWGTGAQPQHF
v_call: TRBV20-1
j_call: TRBJ1-5

cdr3_aa: CASSYMVGIFYNEQFF
v_call: TRBV7-8
j_call: TRBJ2-1

cdr3_aa: CASSPDPGDYGYTF
v_call: TRBV19
j_call: TRBJ1-2

cdr3_aa: CASSVAGDSSVRWGNTIYF
v_call: TRBV9
j_call: TRBJ1-3

cdr3_aa: CASRAGTGSNQPQHF
v_call: TRBV2
j_call: TRBJ1-5

cdr3_aa: CAWKAGVVQETQYF
v_call: TRBV30
j_call: TRBJ2-5

cdr3_aa: CASSHSWEGTNEKLFF
v_call: TRBV4-3
j_call: TRBJ1-4

cdr3_aa: CATSREQSSNQPQHF
v_call: TRBV15
j_call: TRBJ1-5

cdr3_aa: CASSGEEASLSFATNEKLFF
v_call: TRBV2
j_call: TRBJ1-4

cdr3_aa: CASRDAGNSPLHF
v_call: TRBV6-5
j_call: TRBJ1-6

cdr3_aa: CASSLMENQETQYF
v_call: TRBV27
j_call: TRBJ2-5

cdr3_aa: CASRGNYGYTF
v_call: TRBV19
j_call: TRBJ1-2

cdr3_aa: CASSEQGSYNSPLHF
v_call: TRBV2
j_call: TRBJ1-6

cdr3_aa: CASSIGLMNTEAFF
v_call: TRBV19
j_call: TRBJ1-1

cdr3_aa: CASTPGGGYGYTF
v_call: TRBV27
j_call: TRBJ1-2

cdr3_aa: CASTIQGGYGYTF
v_call: TRBV6-5
j_call: TRBJ1-2

cdr3_aa: CASSAWEMAEKLFF
v_call: TRBV7-9
j_call: TRBJ1-4

cdr3_aa: CASSLSGQGGEQYF
v_call: TRBV6-5
j_call: TRBJ2-7

cdr3_aa: CASSQIEAYGYTF
v_call: TRBV3-1/TRBV3-2
j_call: TRBJ1-2

cdr3_aa: CASSYIGDKNYGYTF
v_call: TRBV11-2
j_call: TRBJ1-2

cdr3_aa: CASSLPPMNTEAFF
v_call: TRBV5-6
j_call: TRBJ1-1

cdr3_aa: CASSSIHRASTDTQYF
v_call: TRBV7-2
j_call: TRBJ2-3

cdr3_aa: CAGRDTPNTGELFF
v_call: TRBV19
j_call: TRBJ2-2

cdr3_aa: CASSSGHNTGELFF
v_call: TRBV3-1/TRBV3-2
j_call: TRBJ2-2

cdr3_aa: CASSYNGQGVSPLHF
v_call: TRBV6-5
j_call: TRBJ1-6

cdr3_aa: CASSQDRDRSPGYTF
v_call: TRBV4-2
j_call: TRBJ1-2

cdr3_aa: CASSSLRNSYEQYF
v_call: TRBV7-8
j_call: TRBJ2-7